The T cell receptor beta chain described here comes from a study of blood T cell repertoires in COVID-19. This CDR3 has 15 amino acids. Germline CDR1 SNHLY, CDR2 FYNNEI. Trimming shortened V by 3 bases and J by 6 bases, and 17 bases separated the two germline ends. Repertoires were generated with immunoSEQ multiplex PCR, while TCRdb's copy carries only in-frame clones and drops some. The table has about 240,000 clones, roughly four fifths seen once. The receptor was derived from a man aged 25 to 40 who had recovered from COVID-19. The chain links TRBV2 to TRBJ1-1; the D gene is possibly TRBD1 (5 bases). The sample was peripheral blood. Written as DNA, the CDR3 is TGTGCCAGCAGTGAGGGGGGAGGCCTCCGGGCTGAAGCTTTCTTT. Translated: CASSEGGGLRAEAFF.